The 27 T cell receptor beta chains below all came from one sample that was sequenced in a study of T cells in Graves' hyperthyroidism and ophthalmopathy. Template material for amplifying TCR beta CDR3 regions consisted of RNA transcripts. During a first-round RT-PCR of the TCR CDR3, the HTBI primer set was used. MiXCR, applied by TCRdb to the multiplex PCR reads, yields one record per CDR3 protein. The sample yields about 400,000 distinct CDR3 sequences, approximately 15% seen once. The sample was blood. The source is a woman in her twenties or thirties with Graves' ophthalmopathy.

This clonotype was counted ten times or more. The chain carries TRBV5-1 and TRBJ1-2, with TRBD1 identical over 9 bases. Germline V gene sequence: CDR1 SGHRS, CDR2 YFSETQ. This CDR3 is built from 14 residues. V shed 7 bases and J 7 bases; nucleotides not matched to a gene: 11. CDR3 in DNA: TGCGCCAGCGGGACCACAGGGGGCGCAGGTGGCTACACCTTC. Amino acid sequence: CASGTTGGAGGYTF.

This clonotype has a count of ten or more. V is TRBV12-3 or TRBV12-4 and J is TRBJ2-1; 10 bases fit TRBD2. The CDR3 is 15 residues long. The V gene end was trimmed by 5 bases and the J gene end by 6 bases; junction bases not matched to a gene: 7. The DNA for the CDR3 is TGTGCCAGCAGTGTTAGCGGGGGGTACACCAATGAGCAGTTCTTC. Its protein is CASSVSGGYTNEQFF.

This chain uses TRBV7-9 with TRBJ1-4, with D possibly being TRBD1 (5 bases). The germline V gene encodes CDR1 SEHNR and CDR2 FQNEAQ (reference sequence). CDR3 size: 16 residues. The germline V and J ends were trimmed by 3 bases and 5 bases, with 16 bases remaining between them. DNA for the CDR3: TGTGCCAGCAGCTTGAACGTCGGGGGGAGGAATGAAAAACTGTTTTTT. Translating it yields CASSLNVGGRNEKLFF.

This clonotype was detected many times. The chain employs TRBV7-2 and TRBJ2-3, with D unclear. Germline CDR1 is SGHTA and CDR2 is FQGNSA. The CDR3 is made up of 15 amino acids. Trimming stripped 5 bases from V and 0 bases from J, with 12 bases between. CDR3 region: CASSPRLFSTDTQYF. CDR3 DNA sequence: TGTGCCAGCAGCCCCCGACTTTTTAGCACAGATACGCAGTATTTT.

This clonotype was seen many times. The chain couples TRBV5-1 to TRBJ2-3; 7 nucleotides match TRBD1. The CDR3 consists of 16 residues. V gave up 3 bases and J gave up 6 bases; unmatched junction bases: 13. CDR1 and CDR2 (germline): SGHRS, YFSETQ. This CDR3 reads CASSYRQGLLADTQYF. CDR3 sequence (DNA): TGCGCCAGCAGCTACCGACAGGGTCTTTTAGCGGATACGCAGTATTTT.

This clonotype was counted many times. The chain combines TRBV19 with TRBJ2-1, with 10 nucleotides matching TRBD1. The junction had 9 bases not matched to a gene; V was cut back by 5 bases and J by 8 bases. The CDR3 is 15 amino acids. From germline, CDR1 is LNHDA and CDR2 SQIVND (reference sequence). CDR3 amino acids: CASSLGTGVGDEQFF. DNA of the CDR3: TGTGCCAGTAGTCTCGGGACAGGGGTAGGAGATGAGCAGTTCTTC.

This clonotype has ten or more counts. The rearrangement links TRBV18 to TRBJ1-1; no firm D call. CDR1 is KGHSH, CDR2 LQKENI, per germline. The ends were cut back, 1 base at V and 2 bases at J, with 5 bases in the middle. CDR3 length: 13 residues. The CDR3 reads CASSPQGNTEAFF. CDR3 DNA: TGTGCCAGCTCACCACAGGGAAACACTGAAGCTTTCTTT.

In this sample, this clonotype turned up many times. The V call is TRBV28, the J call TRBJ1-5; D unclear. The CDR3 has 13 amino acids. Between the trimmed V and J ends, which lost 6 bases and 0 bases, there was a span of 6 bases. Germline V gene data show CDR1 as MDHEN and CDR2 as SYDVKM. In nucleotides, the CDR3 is TGTGCCAGCAGGCTCTATAGCAATCAGCCCCAGCATTTT. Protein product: CASRLYSNQPQHF.

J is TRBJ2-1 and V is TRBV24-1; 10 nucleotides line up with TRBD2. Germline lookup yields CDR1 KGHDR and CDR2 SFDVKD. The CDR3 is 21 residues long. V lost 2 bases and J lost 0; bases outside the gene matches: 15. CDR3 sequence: CATSDWASGGSRPNSYNEQFF. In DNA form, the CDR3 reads TGTGCCACCAGTGATTGGGCTAGCGGGGGTTCCCGTCCGAACTCCTACAATGAGCAGTTCTTC.

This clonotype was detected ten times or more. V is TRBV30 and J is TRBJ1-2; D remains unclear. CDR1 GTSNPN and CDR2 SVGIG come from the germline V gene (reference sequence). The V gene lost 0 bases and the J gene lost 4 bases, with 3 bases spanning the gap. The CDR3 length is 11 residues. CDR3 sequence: CAWSVGYGYTF. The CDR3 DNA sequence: TGTGCCTGGAGTGTCGGCTATGGCTACACCTTC. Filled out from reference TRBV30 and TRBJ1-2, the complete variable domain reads SQTIHQWPATLVQPVGSPLSLECTVEGTSNPNLYWYRQAAGRGLQLLFYSVGIGQISSEVPQNLSASRPQDRQFILSSKKLLLSDSGFYLCAWSVGYGYTFGSGTRLTVV.

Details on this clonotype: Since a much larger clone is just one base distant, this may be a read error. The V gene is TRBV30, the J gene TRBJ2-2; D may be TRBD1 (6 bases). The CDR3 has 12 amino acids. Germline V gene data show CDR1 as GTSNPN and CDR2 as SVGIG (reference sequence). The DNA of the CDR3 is TGTGCCTGGAGTAACAGGGTTGGGGAGCTGCTTTTT. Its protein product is CAWSNRVGELLF.

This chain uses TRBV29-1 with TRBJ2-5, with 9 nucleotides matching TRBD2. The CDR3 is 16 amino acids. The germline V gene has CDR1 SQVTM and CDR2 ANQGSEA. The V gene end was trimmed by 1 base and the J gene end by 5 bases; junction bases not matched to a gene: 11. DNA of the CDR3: TGCAGCGTTGAAGTTGGGTCTAGCGGGGCCCAGGAGACCCAGTACTTC. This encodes CSVEVGSSGAQETQYF.

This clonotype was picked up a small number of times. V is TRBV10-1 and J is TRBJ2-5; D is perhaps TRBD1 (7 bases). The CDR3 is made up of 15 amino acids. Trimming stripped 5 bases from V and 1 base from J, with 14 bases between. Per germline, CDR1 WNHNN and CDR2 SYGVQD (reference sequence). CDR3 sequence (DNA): TGCGCCAGCAGTACCGGACAGGAGGGCCAAGAGACCCAGTACTTC. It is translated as CASSTGQEGQETQYF.

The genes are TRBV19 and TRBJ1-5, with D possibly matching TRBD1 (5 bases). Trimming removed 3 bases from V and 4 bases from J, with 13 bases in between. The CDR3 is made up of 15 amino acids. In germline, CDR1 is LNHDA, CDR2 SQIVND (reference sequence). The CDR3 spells CASSMFGGGNQPQHF. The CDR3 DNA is TGTGCCAGTAGTATGTTTGGGGGGGGGAATCAGCCCCAGCATTTT. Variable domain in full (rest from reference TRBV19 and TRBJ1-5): DGGITQSPKYLFRKEGQNVTLSCEQNLNHDAMYWYRQDPGQGLRLIYYSQIVNDFQKGDIAEGYSVSREKKESFPLTVTSAQKNPTAFYLCASSMFGGGNQPQHFGDGTRLSIL.

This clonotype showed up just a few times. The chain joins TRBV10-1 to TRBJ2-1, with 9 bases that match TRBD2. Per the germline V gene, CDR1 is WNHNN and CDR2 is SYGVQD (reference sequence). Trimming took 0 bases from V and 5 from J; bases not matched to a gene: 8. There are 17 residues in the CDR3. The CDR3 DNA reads TGCGCCAGCAGTGAGTCTCGCGGGGGGGCCCACGACAATGAGCAGTTCTTC. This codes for CASSESRGGAHDNEQFF.

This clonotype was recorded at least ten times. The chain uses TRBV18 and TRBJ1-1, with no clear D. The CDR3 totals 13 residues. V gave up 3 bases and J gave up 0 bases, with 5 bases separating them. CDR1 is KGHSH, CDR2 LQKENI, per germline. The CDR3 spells CASSPLLNTEAFF. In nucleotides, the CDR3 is TGTGCCAGCTCACCCCTTTTGAACACTGAAGCTTTCTTT.

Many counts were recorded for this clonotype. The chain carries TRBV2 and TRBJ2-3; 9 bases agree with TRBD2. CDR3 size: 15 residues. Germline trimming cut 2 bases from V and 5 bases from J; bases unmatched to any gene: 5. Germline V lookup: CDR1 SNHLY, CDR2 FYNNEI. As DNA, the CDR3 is TGTGCCAGCAGTGAACGAGCGGGGGGCAAAGATACGCAGTATTTT. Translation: CASSERAGGKDTQYF.

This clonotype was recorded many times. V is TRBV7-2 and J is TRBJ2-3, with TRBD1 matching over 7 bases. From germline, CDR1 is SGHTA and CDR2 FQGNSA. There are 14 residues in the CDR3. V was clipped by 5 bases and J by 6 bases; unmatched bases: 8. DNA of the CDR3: TGTGCCAGCAGCCGACAGGGTCGTTTTGATACGCAGTATTTT. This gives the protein CASSRQGRFDTQYF. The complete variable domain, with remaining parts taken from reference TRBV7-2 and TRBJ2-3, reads GAGVSQSPSNKVTEKGKDVELRCDPISGHTALYWYRQSLGQGLEFLIYFQGNSAPDKSGLPSDRFSAERTGGSVSTLTIQRTQQEDSAVYLCASSRQGRFDTQYFGPGTRLTVL.

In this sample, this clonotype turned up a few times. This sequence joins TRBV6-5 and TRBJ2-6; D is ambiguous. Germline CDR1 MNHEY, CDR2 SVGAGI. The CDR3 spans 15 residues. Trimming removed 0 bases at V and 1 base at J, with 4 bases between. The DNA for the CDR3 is TGTGCCAGCAGTTACTCAGTTTCTGGGGCCAACGTCCTGACTTTC. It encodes CASSYSVSGANVLTF.

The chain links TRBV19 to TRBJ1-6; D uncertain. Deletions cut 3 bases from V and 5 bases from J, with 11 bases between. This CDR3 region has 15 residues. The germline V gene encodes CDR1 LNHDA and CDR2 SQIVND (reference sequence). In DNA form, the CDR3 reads TGTGCCAGTAGTATTTCGCGGCAGAATAATTCACCCCTCCACTTT. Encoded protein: CASSISRQNNSPLHF.

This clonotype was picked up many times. The CDR3 sequence is CSALKQNSGANVLTF. The CDR3, as DNA: TGCAGTGCTCTAAAACAGAACTCTGGGGCCAACGTCCTGACTTTC. The V call is TRBV20-1, the J call TRBJ2-6; D is unresolved. V was shortened by 5 bases and J by 0 bases, with 11 bases between the two germline ends. Germline CDR1 is DFQATT and CDR2 is SNEGSKA (reference sequence). There are 15 residues in the CDR3.

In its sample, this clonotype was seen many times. DNA for the CDR3: TGTGCCAGCAGCTTCGAACTAGCGGTCCAAGAGACCCAGTACTTC. This encodes CASSFELAVQETQYF. The gene calls are TRBV11-2 and TRBJ2-5, with 8 bases identical to TRBD2. The CDR3 is made up of 15 amino acids. Trimming cost V 3 bases and J 1 base; bases outside gene matches: 4. Germline values: CDR1 SGHAT, CDR2 FQNNGV.

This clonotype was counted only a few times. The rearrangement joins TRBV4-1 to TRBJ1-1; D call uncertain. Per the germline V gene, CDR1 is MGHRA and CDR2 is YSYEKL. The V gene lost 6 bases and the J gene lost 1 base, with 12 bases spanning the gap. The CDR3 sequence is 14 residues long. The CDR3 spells CASRTRQANTEAFF. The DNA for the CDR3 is TGCGCCAGCAGGACCCGACAAGCGAACACTGAAGCTTTCTTT.

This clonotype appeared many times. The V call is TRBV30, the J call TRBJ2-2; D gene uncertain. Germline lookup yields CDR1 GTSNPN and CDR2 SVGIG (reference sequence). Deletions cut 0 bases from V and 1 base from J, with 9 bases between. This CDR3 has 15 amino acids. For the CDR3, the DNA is TGTGCCTGGAGTGTGCGGCTCCGGAACACCGGGGAGCTGTTTTTT. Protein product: CAWSVRLRNTGELFF. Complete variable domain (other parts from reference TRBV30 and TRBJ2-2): SQTIHQWPATLVQPVGSPLSLECTVEGTSNPNLYWYRQAAGRGLQLLFYSVGIGQISSEVPQNLSASRPQDRQFILSSKKLLLSDSGFYLCAWSVRLRNTGELFFGEGSRLTVL.

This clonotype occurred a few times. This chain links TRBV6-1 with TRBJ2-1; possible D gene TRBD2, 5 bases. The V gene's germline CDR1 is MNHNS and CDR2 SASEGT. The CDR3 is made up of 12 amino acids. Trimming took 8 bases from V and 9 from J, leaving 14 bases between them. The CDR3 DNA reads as TGTGCCAGCCTCTGGTGGACTTCTGAGCAGTTCTTC. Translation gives CASLWWTSEQFF.

In DNA, the CDR3 is TGTGCCAGCACTCCCCTGTCGGGGAATCAGCCCCAGCATTTT. Its translation: CASTPLSGNQPQHF. V gene TRBV7-2 combines with J gene TRBJ1-5; D is unclear. Trimming removed 7 bases at V and 4 bases at J, with 14 bases between. The CDR3 runs to 14 residues. CDR1 SGHTA and CDR2 FQGNSA come from the germline V gene.

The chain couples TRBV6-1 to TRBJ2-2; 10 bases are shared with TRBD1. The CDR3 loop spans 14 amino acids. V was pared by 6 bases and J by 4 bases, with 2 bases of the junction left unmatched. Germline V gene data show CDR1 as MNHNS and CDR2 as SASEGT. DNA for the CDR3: TGTGCCAGCAGAGGGGACAGGGGCACCGGGGAGCTGTTTTTT. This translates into CASRGDRGTGELFF.